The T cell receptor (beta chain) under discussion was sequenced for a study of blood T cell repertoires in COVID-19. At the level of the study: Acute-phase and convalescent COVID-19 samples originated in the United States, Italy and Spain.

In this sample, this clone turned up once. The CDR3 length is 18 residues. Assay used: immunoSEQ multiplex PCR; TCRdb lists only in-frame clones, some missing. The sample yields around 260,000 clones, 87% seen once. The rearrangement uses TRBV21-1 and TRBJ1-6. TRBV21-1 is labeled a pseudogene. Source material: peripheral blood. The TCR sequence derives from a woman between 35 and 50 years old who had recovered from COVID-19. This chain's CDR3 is CASSKAESLSSYNSPLHF. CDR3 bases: TGTGCCAGCAGCAAAGCGGAGAGCCTCAGCTCCTATAATTCACCCCTCCACTTT.